Listed below are T cell receptor beta chains from one sample, sequenced in a study of blood T cell repertoires in COVID-19. The table came from immunoSEQ multiplex PCR; TCRdb's copy has only in-frame clones and leaves some out. The sample includes 350,000 to 450,000 clones, 75% to 90% of them seen just once. Specimen: PBMCs or T cells enriched from blood (not recorded which). All receptors come from a man in his thirties or forties who had recovered from COVID-19. The conserved cysteine and the conserved F or W are not part of the CDR3 here. Not all rows give a size; the values are once, few, many and, for expanded clones, a class.

abundance: NA
j_gene: TRBJ2-1
v_gene: TRBV9
CDR3aa: ASSQPGETEQF

abundance: NA
j_gene: TRBJ2-7
v_gene: TRBV7-7
CDR3aa: ASSLGAVGEQY

abundance: NA
j_gene: TRBJ1-1
v_gene: TRBV7-2
CDR3aa: ASSLVDRKNTEAF

abundance: NA
j_gene: TRBJ2-1
v_gene: TRBV28
CDR3aa: ASSPMPVVMHEQF

abundance: NA
j_gene: TRBJ1-3
v_gene: TRBV4-2
CDR3aa: ASSQVRSEENTIY

abundance: NA
j_gene: TRBJ2-7
v_gene: TRBV30
CDR3aa: AWSVSAGSVYEQY

abundance: NA
j_gene: TRBJ1-3
v_gene: TRBV18
CDR3aa: ASSPGSSGNTIY

abundance: NA
j_gene: TRBJ2-1
v_gene: TRBV12-3/TRBV12-4
CDR3aa: ASSPVSNEQF

abundance: few
j_gene: TRBJ1-1
v_gene: TRBV7-8
CDR3aa: ASSLGAGNTEAF

abundance: NA
j_gene: TRBJ2-1
v_gene: TRBV7-9
CDR3aa: ASSRRGGAPDYNEQF

abundance: NA
j_gene: TRBJ1-5
v_gene: TRBV12-3/TRBV12-4
CDR3aa: ASSLWGDQPQH

abundance: NA
j_gene: TRBJ2-3
v_gene: TRBV5-4
CDR3aa: ASSLAGAAQDTQY

abundance: NA
j_gene: TRBJ2-5
v_gene: TRBV30
CDR3aa: AWSAGLAGGKTQY

abundance: NA
j_gene: TRBJ2-6
v_gene: TRBV28
CDR3aa: ASSSSGQHSGANVLT

abundance: NA
j_gene: TRBJ2-1
v_gene: TRBV5-4
CDR3aa: ASSFGDNEQF

abundance: few
j_gene: TRBJ1-3
v_gene: TRBV18
CDR3aa: ASSSMSSGNTIY

abundance: NA
j_gene: TRBJ1-2
v_gene: TRBV2
CDR3aa: ASIWSGTVYGYT

abundance: NA
j_gene: TRBJ2-7
v_gene: TRBV4-1
CDR3aa: ASRQTGGEQY

abundance: once
j_gene: TRBJ1-5
v_gene: TRBV19
CDR3aa: ASTVGGQGAYSNQPQH

abundance: NA
j_gene: TRBJ2-4
v_gene: TRBV30
CDR3aa: AWSDRGVDIQY

abundance: NA
j_gene: TRBJ2-7
v_gene: TRBV30
CDR3aa: AWSFGLAGGRDEQY

abundance: NA
j_gene: TRBJ1-5
v_gene: TRBV10-3
CDR3aa: AISGLGGSQPQH

abundance: NA
j_gene: TRBJ1-2
v_gene: TRBV28
CDR3aa: ASSVMGGTYGYT

abundance: NA
j_gene: TRBJ2-5
v_gene: TRBV11-2
CDR3aa: ASSLFGQIETQY

abundance: NA
j_gene: TRBJ2-7
v_gene: TRBV11-2
CDR3aa: ASSLVPTGVWEQY

abundance: NA
j_gene: TRBJ1-4
v_gene: TRBV27
CDR3aa: ASRPVGPDEKLF

abundance: once
j_gene: TRBJ2-3
v_gene: TRBV29-1
CDR3aa: SANVAGGPDTQY

abundance: NA
j_gene: TRBJ1-2
v_gene: TRBV29-1
CDR3aa: SVEDLEGESGGYT

abundance: NA
j_gene: TRBJ1-1
v_gene: TRBV7-9
CDR3aa: ASSLRGMNTEAF

abundance: NA
j_gene: TRBJ1-4
v_gene: TRBV4-1
CDR3aa: ASSQKTGPEKLF

abundance: NA
j_gene: TRBJ2-1
v_gene: TRBV27
CDR3aa: ASSSLAGGDNEQF

abundance: NA
j_gene: TRBJ2-4
v_gene: TRBV10-2
CDR3aa: ASGLGANIQY

abundance: NA
j_gene: TRBJ2-7
v_gene: TRBV5-6
CDR3aa: ASSLWGSYEQY

abundance: once
j_gene: TRBJ1-1
v_gene: TRBV7-2
CDR3aa: ASSFSSTSEAF

abundance: NA
j_gene: TRBJ1-4
v_gene: TRBV18
CDR3aa: ASSPTDSSNEKLF

abundance: NA
j_gene: TRBJ2-7
v_gene: TRBV5-1
CDR3aa: ASSLAGQTYEQY

abundance: NA
j_gene: TRBJ1-4
v_gene: TRBV25-1
CDR3aa: ASSVGGGGEKLF

abundance: NA
j_gene: TRBJ2-3
v_gene: TRBV21-1
CDR3aa: ASSKLAGGRVIPDTQY

abundance: NA
j_gene: TRBJ2-2
v_gene: TRBV11-2
CDR3aa: ASSLAFAGVGELF